These 17 T cell receptor beta chains were all obtained from the same sample, sequenced in a study of somatic mutations in cytotoxic T cells in rheumatoid arthritis (dated by TCRdb to about 2017). The library was prepared using the immunoSEQ multiplex PCR assay. The immuneACCESS repertoire file appears here via TCRdb, limited to in-frame rearrangements. These files lack a portion of the clones; in checked studies, under half of the deficit traces to unresolved V genes, and the cause of the others is not known. Here the sample has some 15,000 clones; 65% to 80% occur a single time. 10% of the sample rests with the top ten. Material: CD8+ T cells sorted from blood. The source of these receptors is an adult with rheumatoid arthritis.

This chain connects TRBV2 to TRBJ2-2; D ambiguous. The V gene lost 0 bases and the J gene lost 4 bases, with 6 bases spanning the gap. Per germline, CDR1 SNHLY and CDR2 FYNNEI. The CDR3 contains 14 residues. The DNA of the CDR3 is TGTGCCAGCAGTGAAGCTGGGCCCACCGGGGAGCTGTTTTTT. Translation gives CASSEAGPTGELFF.

The chain has TRBV4-2 and TRBJ1-1; D might be TRBD1 (5 bases). The CDR3 loop spans 16 amino acids. Germline V gene data show CDR1 as LGHNA and CDR2 as YNFKEQ. V was clipped by 3 bases and J by 0 bases, with 14 bases between them. The CDR3 is CASSQSGKAMNTEAFF. The CDR3 nucleotides read TGTGCCAGCAGCCAGTCAGGGAAGGCCATGAACACTGAAGCTTTCTTT.

The V and J genes are TRBV5-6 and TRBJ1-1; D ambiguous. The CDR3 is made up of 12 amino acids. Trimming took 0 bases from V and 5 from J, leaving 5 bases between them. Looked up from germline, CDR1 is SGHDT and CDR2 is YYEEEE. Here the CDR3 DNA reads TGTGCCAGCAGCTTGGAAGGGACTGAAGCTTTCTTT. Translated: CASSLEGTEAFF.

The CDR3 spells CASSSENAYNEQFF. CDR3 DNA: TGTGCCAGCAGCTCAGAAAACGCCTACAATGAGCAGTTCTTC. The chain links TRBV7-9 to TRBJ2-1; D is unclear. Per the germline V gene, CDR1 is SEHNR and CDR2 is FQNEAQ (reference sequence). There are 14 residues in the CDR3. Trimming stripped 4 bases from V and 2 bases from J, with 9 bases between.

CDR3 loop: CASSWGTDGGETQYF. The CDR3 DNA sequence: TGTGCCAGCAGCTGGGGGACGGACGGGGGGGAGACCCAGTACTTC. The gene calls are TRBV5-8 and TRBJ2-5, with TRBD2 matching 7 bases. Germline V gene sequence: CDR1 SGHTS, CDR2 YDEGEE. This CDR3 comprises 15 residues. The J segment lost 5 bases and the V segment lost 3 bases, leaving 10 bases of the junction unmatched.

This clone was found once. The CDR3 protein is CASMKVPEAFF. CDR3 nucleotide sequence: TGTGCCAGCATGAAGGTTCCTGAAGCTTTCTTT. This chain uses TRBV6-5 with TRBJ1-1; D not resolved. The CDR3 sequence is 11 residues long. The germline gives CDR1 MNHEY, CDR2 SVGAGI. V lost 7 bases to trimming and J lost 6 bases, with 9 bases between them.

The genes are TRBV28 and TRBJ2-4; 11 bases match TRBD2. The CDR3 is 15 amino acids. J gave up 8 bases and V 8 bases, and 11 bases lay outside the gene matches. Germline V lookup: CDR1 MDHEN, CDR2 SYDVKM. The CDR3 bases are TGTGCCAGCGGCGTAGTAGCGGGGGGGGTCGACATTCAGTACTTC. This sequence encodes CASGVVAGGVDIQYF. Looking up the rest from reference TRBV28 and TRBJ2-4 gives the full variable domain: DVKVTQSSRYLVKRTGEKVFLECVQDMDHENMFWYRQDPGLGLRLIYFSYDVKMKEKGDIPEGYSVSREKKERFSLILESASTNQTSMYLCASGVVAGGVDIQYFGAGTRLSVL.

The chain's CDR3 is CASSLEQGVPGEQYF. The CDR3 nucleotides are TGTGCCAGCAGCTTAGAGCAGGGGGTACCGGGAGAGCAGTACTTC. The genes are TRBV13 and TRBJ2-7; 7 bases are a match to TRBD1. J lost 7 bases, V lost 1 base, and 10 bases had no gene match. This CDR3 spans 15 amino acids. Germline V gives CDR1 PRHDT, CDR2 FYEKMQ (reference sequence).

The chain combines TRBV4-3 with TRBJ1-2; D not certain. The CDR3 sequence is 15 residues long. The V gene lost 7 bases and the J gene lost 2 bases, with 17 bases spanning the gap. The V gene's germline CDR1 is LGHNA and CDR2 YSLEER. The CDR3 DNA follows: TGCGCCAGCACCCCGGAAGCTCCCGCCAACTATGGCTACACCTTC. Protein: CASTPEAPANYGYTF.

This clone was seen more than once but under ten times. V and J are TRBV7-3 and TRBJ2-1; 10 bases fit TRBD2. The junction had 4 bases not matched to a gene; V was cut back by 4 bases and J by 4 bases. Looked up from germline, CDR1 is SGHTA and CDR2 is FQGTGA. CDR3 length equals 15 residues. The CDR3 here is CASSSAGGPYNEQFF. CDR3 bases: TGTGCCAGCAGCTCAGCGGGGGGGCCGTACAATGAGCAGTTCTTC.

The V call is TRBV4-1, the J call TRBJ2-7; the D is unclear. CDR1 is MGHRA and CDR2 is YSYEKL in the germline V gene. The CDR3 totals 14 residues. V shed 3 bases and J shed 3 bases, with 12 bases lying between them. In nucleotides, the CDR3 is TGCGCCAGCAGCCAGCTAGGACCTAACTACGAGCAGTACTTC. This codes for CASSQLGPNYEQYF.

V usage is TRBV5-1 and J usage is TRBJ2-7, with D possibly being TRBD1 or TRBD2 (5 bases each). V was cut by 4 bases and J by 2 bases, with 10 bases left in between. Looked up from germline, CDR1 is SGHRS and CDR2 is YFSETQ. The length of the CDR3 is 13 residues. CDR3 amino acids: CASSLGPTYEQYF. The CDR3 DNA reads TGCGCCAGCAGCCTGGGACCGACCTACGAGCAGTACTTC.

This sequence joins TRBV7-9 and TRBJ2-1; no clear D gene. The ends were cut back, 1 base at V and 3 bases at J, with 4 bases in the middle. Germline CDR1 reads SEHNR; CDR2 reads FQNEAQ (reference sequence). This CDR3 region has 13 residues. This CDR3 is CASSLVNYNEQFF. In DNA form, the CDR3 reads TGTGCCAGCAGCTTAGTCAACTACAATGAGCAGTTCTTC.

The chain recombines TRBV2 with TRBJ2-1, with TRBD2 identical over 7 bases. The V gene's germline CDR1 is SNHLY and CDR2 FYNNEI. Unmatched junction bases numbered 3, after V lost 6 bases and J lost 7 bases. The CDR3 length is 12 residues. Written as DNA, the CDR3 is TGTGCCAGCAGCTGGGGGGGGAATGAGCAGTTCTTC. Translation: CASSWGGNEQFF.

The V and J genes are TRBV7-2 and TRBJ2-7; the match to TRBD1 covers 7 bases. Germline trimming cut 10 bases from V and 3 bases from J; bases unmatched to any gene: 9. This CDR3 has 13 amino acids. Per germline, CDR1 SGHTA and CDR2 FQGNSA. The chain's CDR3 is CATQGDPDYEQYF. CDR3 bases: TGTGCCACCCAGGGGGACCCAGACTACGAGCAGTACTTC.

This clone came up a few times. The chain employs TRBV27 and TRBJ2-7; 8 bases line up with TRBD1. The CDR3 has 14 residues. V lost 3 bases, J lost 4 bases, and 5 bases stayed unmatched. CDR1 and CDR2 from the germline V gene are MNHEY and SMNVEV (reference sequence). CDR3 loop: CASSLAGQEYEQYF. As DNA, the CDR3 is TGTGCCAGCAGTTTGGCGGGACAGGAATACGAGCAGTACTTC.

The chain joins TRBV5-4 to TRBJ2-1; D possibly matches TRBD1 or TRBD2 (5 bases each). Germline CDR1 reads SGHNT; CDR2 reads YYREEE (reference sequence). This CDR3 contains 12 residues. Between the trimmed V and J ends, which lost 4 bases and 10 bases, there was a span of 12 bases. The CDR3 protein is CASSTPRGEQFF. The CDR3 region has the DNA TGTGCCAGCAGCACTCCCCGGGGCGAGCAGTTCTTC. Full variable domain (rest looked up from reference TRBV5-4 and TRBJ2-1): ETGVTQSPTHLIKTRGQQVTLRCSSQSGHNTVSWYQQALGQGPQFIFQYYREEENGRGNFPPRFSGLQFPNYSSELNVNALELDDSALYLCASSTPRGEQFFGPGTRLTVL.